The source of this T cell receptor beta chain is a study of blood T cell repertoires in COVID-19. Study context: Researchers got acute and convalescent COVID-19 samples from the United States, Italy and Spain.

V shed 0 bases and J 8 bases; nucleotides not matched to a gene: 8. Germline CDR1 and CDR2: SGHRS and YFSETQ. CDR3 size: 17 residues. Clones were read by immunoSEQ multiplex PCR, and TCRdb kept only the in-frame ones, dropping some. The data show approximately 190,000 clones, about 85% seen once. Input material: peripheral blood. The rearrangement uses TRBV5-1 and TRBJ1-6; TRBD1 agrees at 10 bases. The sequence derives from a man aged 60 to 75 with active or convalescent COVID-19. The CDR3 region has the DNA TGCGCCAGCAGCTTGGCCCTATCGGGACAGGGGTATTCACCCCTCCACTTT. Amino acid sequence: CASSLALSGQGYSPLHF.